The 14 T cell receptor beta chains below come from one sample, sequenced in a study of PD-L1 blockade in urothelial cancer (dated by TCRdb to the late 2010s). The library was obtained by the immunoSEQ multiplex PCR assay. This immuneACCESS table, as held by TCRdb, lists in-frame sequences with V and J called but not all clones. Of the missing ones, under half trace to an unresolved V gene in checked studies; the others have no known cause. The sample table lists tens of thousands of clones, approximately 90% of them with a count of one. The ten largest clones add up to approximately 6% of the sample. Sequences were derived from PBMCs, sampled around atezolizumab (anti-PD-L1) treatment. The receptors here all came from a woman in her seventies with urothelial cancer.

This chain connects TRBV30 to TRBJ2-3; TRBD2 is a possible D gene (6 bases). CDR3 length: 14 amino acids. Germline CDR1 reads GTSNPN; CDR2 reads SVGIG (reference sequence). V was cut by 0 bases and J by 6 bases, with 13 bases left in between. The CDR3 DNA sequence: TGTGCCTGGAGTGTCCGGCCAGGGAGGGATACGCAGTATTTT. Translating it yields CAWSVRPGRDTQYF. Drawing the rest from reference TRBV30 and TRBJ2-3, the complete variable domain is SQTIHQWPATLVQPVGSPLSLECTVEGTSNPNLYWYRQAAGRGLQLLFYSVGIGQISSEVPQNLSASRPQDRQFILSSKKLLLSDSGFYLCAWSVRPGRDTQYFGPGTRLTVL.

The chain is built from TRBV5-1 and TRBJ1-3, with TRBD1 as a possible D gene (5 bases). V was cut by 0 bases and J by 0 bases, with 10 bases left in between. Germline CDR1 SGHRS, CDR2 YFSETQ. The CDR3 sequence is 16 residues long. CDR3 in amino acids: CASSLGTPSSGNTIYF. CDR3 in DNA: TGCGCCAGCAGCTTGGGGACACCCAGCTCTGGAAACACCATATATTTT.

The chain is built from TRBV2 and TRBJ2-5; the match to TRBD2 covers 9 bases. CDR1 SNHLY and CDR2 FYNNEI come from the germline V gene. The J segment lost 2 bases and the V segment lost 6 bases, leaving 4 bases of the junction unmatched. This CDR3 has 14 residues. CDR3 in amino acids: CASSGLALQETQYF. CDR3 sequence (DNA): TGTGCCAGCAGCGGACTAGCGTTACAAGAGACCCAGTACTTC.

This chain connects TRBV19 to TRBJ1-6; D unresolved. V lost 3 bases to trimming and J lost 6 bases, with 6 bases between them. CDR3 length: 13 amino acids. CDR1 and CDR2 (germline): LNHDA, SQIVND (reference sequence). This CDR3 is CASSIGVNSPLHF. The CDR3 DNA reads TGTGCCAGTAGTATCGGAGTTAATTCACCCCTCCACTTT.

The V gene is TRBV2, the J gene TRBJ1-1, with D maybe TRBD1 (5 bases). Trimming cost V 5 bases and J 1 base, with 11 bases left between them. CDR3 length equals 14 residues. Germline V lookup: CDR1 SNHLY, CDR2 FYNNEI. DNA of the CDR3: TGTGCCAGCAGTCACTGGGGGGAGAACACTGAAGCTTTCTTT. Its protein is CASSHWGENTEAFF.

This clone was seen more than once but under ten times. The genes are TRBV29-1 and TRBJ2-2, with a weak D call TRBD1 (6 bases). V shed 7 bases and J shed 4 bases, with 16 bases lying between them. There are 14 residues in the CDR3. Germline lookup yields CDR1 SQVTM and CDR2 ANQGSEA. As DNA, the CDR3 is TGCAGCGCAATGGACAGATCATTCACCGGGGAGCTGTTTTTT. Translating it yields CSAMDRSFTGELFF.

J is TRBJ2-7 and V is TRBV15, with TRBD2 matching 9 bases. Germline CDR1 reads LNHNV; CDR2 reads YYDKDF (reference sequence). The trim removed 1 base at V and 0 bases at J, leaving 1 base unmatched. The CDR3 extends over 15 amino acids. CDR3 in DNA: TGTGCCACCAGCAGAGGACTAGCGGACTCCTACGAGCAGTACTTC. Translated: CATSRGLADSYEQYF. Complete variable domain (other parts from reference TRBV15 and TRBJ2-7): DAMVIQNPRYQVTQFGKPVTLSCSQTLNHNVMYWYQQKSSQAPKLLFHYYDKDFNNEADTPDNFQSRRPNTSFCFLDIRSPGLGDTAMYLCATSRGLADSYEQYFGPGTRLTVT.

The J gene is TRBJ2-3, the V gene TRBV5-1, with D uncertain. The CDR3 is 17 amino acids. The ends were cut back, 0 bases at V and 0 bases at J, with 14 bases in the middle. The germline CDR1 and CDR2 sequences are SGHRS and YFSETQ. The CDR3 spells CASSLELLSSSTDTQYF. CDR3 nucleotides: TGCGCCAGCAGCTTGGAATTACTATCCTCTAGCACAGATACGCAGTATTTT.

This chain links TRBV4-3 with TRBJ2-1; 12 bases agree with TRBD2. The CDR3 contains 22 residues. Germline CDR1 reads LGHNA; CDR2 reads YSLEER. Unmatched junction bases numbered 20, after V lost 4 bases and J lost 1 base. The CDR3 is CASSPTVLKLAGGHPSYNEQFF. The CDR3, as DNA: TGCGCCAGCAGCCCGACCGTGTTGAAACTAGCGGGGGGACACCCATCCTACAATGAGCAGTTCTTC.

The CDR3 region has the DNA TGTGCCAGCAGCTTATCAGGGGAGAACACTGAAGCTTTCTTT. This translates into CASSLSGENTEAFF. This chain links TRBV13 with TRBJ1-1; D is perhaps TRBD1 (6 bases). From germline, CDR1 is PRHDT and CDR2 FYEKMQ (reference sequence). The ends were cut back, 2 bases at V and 1 base at J, with 8 bases in the middle. The CDR3 is 14 residues long.

The chain links TRBV25-1 to TRBJ2-1, with D possibly TRBD2 on 5 matching bases. V lost 8 bases to trimming and J lost 7 bases, with 18 bases between them. The CDR3 consists of 14 residues. Germline V gives CDR1 MGHDK, CDR2 SYGVNS. The DNA of the CDR3 is TGTGCCAGCGAGGGAAGGTGGTTGTCTAATGAGCAGTTCTTC. This translates into CASEGRWLSNEQFF.

The chain has TRBV4-3 and TRBJ2-3; 11 bases fit TRBD2. The V segment lost 0 bases and the J segment 6 bases; nucleotides outside the gene matches: 11. The CDR3 has 18 residues. Germline CDR1 LGHNA, CDR2 YSLEER. For the CDR3, the DNA is TGCGCCAGCAGCCAAGATTCTGCTAGCGGGGGGTTTACGGATACGCAGTATTTT. This translates into CASSQDSASGGFTDTQYF.

The chain recombines TRBV7-2 with TRBJ2-3; possible D gene TRBD1, 6 bases. The V gene lost 5 bases and the J gene lost 5 bases, with 8 bases spanning the gap. Germline V gives CDR1 SGHTA, CDR2 FQGNSA. The CDR3 is 12 amino acids. As DNA, the CDR3 is TGTGCCAGCAGCGTGGACAGAGATACGCAGTATTTT. The encoded protein is CASSVDRDTQYF.

The chain links TRBV5-4 to TRBJ2-7; TRBD2 matches 7 bases. Germline assignment: CDR1 SGHNT and CDR2 YYREEE (reference sequence). CDR3 length: 15 residues. The ends lost 2 bases at V and 1 base at J; junction bases unmatched: 6. The CDR3 sequence is CASSFGGRRSYEQYF. DNA of the CDR3: TGTGCCAGCAGCTTCGGCGGGAGACGATCCTACGAGCAGTACTTC.